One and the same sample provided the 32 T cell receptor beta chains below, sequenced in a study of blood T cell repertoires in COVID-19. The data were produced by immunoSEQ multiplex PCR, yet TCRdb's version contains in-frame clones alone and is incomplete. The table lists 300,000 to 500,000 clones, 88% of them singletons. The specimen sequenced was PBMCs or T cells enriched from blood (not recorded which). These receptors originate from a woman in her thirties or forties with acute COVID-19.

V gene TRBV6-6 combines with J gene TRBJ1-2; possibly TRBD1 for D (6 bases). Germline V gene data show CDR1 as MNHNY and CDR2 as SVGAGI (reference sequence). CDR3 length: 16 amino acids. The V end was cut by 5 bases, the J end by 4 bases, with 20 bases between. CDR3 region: CASSRGTEPFSYGYTF. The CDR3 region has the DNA TGTGCCAGCAGTAGGGGGACCGAACCTTTCTCCTATGGCTACACCTTC.

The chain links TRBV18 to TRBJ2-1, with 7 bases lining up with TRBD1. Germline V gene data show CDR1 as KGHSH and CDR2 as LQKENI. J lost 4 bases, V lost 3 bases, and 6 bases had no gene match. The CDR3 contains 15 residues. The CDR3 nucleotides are TGTGCCAGCTCACCCACAGGGGAAGTATACAATGAGCAGTTCTTC. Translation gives CASSPTGEVYNEQFF.

The CDR3 reads CASSLDYAGQPQHF. The CDR3 DNA sequence: TGTGCCAGCAGCTTAGATTACGCCGGTCAGCCCCAGCATTTT. The gene calls are TRBV7-9 and TRBJ1-5, with D unclear. Trimming cost V 1 base and J 6 bases, with 10 bases left between them. Germline CDR1 is SEHNR and CDR2 is FQNEAQ (reference sequence). The CDR3 totals 14 residues.

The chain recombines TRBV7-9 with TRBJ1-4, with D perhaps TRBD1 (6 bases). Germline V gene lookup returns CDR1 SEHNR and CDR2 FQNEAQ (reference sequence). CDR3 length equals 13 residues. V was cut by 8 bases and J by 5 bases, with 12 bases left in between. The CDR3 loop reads CASREGGNEKLFF. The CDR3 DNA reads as TGTGCCAGCCGGGAGGGGGGAAATGAAAAACTGTTTTTT.

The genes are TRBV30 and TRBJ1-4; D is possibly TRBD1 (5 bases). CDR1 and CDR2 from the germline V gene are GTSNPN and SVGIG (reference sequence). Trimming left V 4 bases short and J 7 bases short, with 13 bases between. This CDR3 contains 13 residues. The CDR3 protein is CAWTMGLFEKLFF. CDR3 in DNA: TGTGCCTGGACGATGGGGCTGTTTGAAAAACTGTTTTTT.

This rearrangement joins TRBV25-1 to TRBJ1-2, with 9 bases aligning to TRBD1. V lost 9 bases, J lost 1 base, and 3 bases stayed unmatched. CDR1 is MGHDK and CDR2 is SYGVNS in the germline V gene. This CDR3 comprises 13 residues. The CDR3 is CASGDRDNYGYTF. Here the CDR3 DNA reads TGTGCCAGTGGGGACAGGGATAACTATGGCTACACCTTC.

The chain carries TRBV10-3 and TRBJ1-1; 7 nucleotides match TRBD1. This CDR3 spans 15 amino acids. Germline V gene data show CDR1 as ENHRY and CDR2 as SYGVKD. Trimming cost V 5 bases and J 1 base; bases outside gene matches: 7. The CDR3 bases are TGTGCCATCAGTCCCGGGACAGCTCCGAACACTGAAGCTTTCTTT. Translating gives CAISPGTAPNTEAFF.

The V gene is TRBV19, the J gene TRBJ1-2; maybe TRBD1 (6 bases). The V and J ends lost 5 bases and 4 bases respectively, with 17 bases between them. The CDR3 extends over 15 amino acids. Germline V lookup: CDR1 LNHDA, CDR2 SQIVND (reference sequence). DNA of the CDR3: TGTGCCAGTAGTTGGACAGATAAGTCCGGCTATGGCTACACCTTC. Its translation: CASSWTDKSGYGYTF.

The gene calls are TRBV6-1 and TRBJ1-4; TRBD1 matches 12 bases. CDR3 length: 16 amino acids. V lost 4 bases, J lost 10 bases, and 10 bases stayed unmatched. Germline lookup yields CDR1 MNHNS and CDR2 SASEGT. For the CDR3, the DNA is TGTGCCAGCAGTGGGAGCGGGGACAGGGGGCAAGGAAAACTGTTTTTT. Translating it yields CASSGSGDRGQGKLFF.

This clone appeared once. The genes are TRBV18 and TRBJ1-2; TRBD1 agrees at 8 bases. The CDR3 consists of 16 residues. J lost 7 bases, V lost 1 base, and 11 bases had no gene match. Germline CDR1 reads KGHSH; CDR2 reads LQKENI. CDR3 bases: TGTGCCAGCTCACCACGCGATGGGGCAGGGGGCTTTGGCTACACCTTC. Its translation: CASSPRDGAGGFGYTF. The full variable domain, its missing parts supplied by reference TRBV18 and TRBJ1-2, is NAGVMQNPRHLVRRRGQEARLRCSPMKGHSHVYWYRQLPEEGLKFMVYLQKENIIDESGMPKERFSAEFPKEGPSILRIQQVVRGDSAAYFCASSPRDGAGGFGYTFGSGTRLTVV.

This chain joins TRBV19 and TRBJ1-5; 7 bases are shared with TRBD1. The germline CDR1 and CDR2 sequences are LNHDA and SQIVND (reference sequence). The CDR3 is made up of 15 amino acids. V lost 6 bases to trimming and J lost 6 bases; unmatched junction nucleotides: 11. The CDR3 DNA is TGTGCCAGTAGCATCACAGGGGAGGAGGGTCAGCCCCAGCATTTT. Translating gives CASSITGEEGQPQHF.

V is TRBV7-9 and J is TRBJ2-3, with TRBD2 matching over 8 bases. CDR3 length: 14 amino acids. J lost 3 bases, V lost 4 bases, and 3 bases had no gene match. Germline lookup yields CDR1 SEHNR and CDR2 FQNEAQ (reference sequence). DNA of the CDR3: TGTGCCAGCAGCTCCGGGGGGGCTACAGATACGCAGTATTTT. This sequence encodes CASSSGGATDTQYF.

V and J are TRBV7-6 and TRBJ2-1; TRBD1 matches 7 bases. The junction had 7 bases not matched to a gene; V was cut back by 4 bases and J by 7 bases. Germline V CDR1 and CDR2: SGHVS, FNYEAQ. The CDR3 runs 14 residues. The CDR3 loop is CASSSDRVVNEQFF. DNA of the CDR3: TGTGCCAGCAGCTCAGACAGGGTGGTAAATGAGCAGTTCTTC. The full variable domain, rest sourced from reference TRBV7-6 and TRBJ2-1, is GAGVSQSPRYKVTKRGQDVALRCDPISGHVSLYWYRQALGQGPEFLTYFNYEAQQDKSGLPNDRFSAERPEGSISTLTIQRTEQRDSAMYRCASSSDRVVNEQFFGPGTRLTVL.

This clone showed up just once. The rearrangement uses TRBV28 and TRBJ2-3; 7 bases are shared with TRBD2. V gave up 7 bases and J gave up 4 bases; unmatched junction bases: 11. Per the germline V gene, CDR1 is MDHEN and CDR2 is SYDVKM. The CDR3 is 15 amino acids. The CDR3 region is CASTGAGEAADTQYF. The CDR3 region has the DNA TGTGCCAGCACCGGGGCGGGGGAGGCGGCAGATACGCAGTATTTT.

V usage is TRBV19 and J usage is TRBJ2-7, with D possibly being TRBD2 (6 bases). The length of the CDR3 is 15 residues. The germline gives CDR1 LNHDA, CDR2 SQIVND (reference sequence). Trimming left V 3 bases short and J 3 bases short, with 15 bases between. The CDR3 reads CASSIGAEGHYEQYF. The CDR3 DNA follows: TGTGCCAGTAGTATCGGGGCGGAGGGCCACTACGAGCAGTACTTC.

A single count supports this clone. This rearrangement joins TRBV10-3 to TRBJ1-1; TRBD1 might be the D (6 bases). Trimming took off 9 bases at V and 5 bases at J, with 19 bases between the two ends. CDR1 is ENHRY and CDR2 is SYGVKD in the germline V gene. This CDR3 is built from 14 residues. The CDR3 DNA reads TGTGCCATAAATCCCCAGGGGTTCGGGACTGAAGCTTTCTTT. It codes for CAINPQGFGTEAFF.

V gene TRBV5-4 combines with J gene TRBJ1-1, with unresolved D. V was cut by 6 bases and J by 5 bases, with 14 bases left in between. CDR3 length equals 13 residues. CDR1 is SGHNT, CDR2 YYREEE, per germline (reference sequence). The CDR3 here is CASIHGRATEAFF. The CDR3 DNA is TGTGCCAGCATCCATGGGAGGGCTACTGAAGCTTTCTTT. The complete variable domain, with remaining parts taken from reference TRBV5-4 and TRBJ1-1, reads ETGVTQSPTHLIKTRGQQVTLRCSSQSGHNTVSWYQQALGQGPQFIFQYYREEENGRGNFPPRFSGLQFPNYSSELNVNALELDDSALYLCASIHGRATEAFFGQGTRLTVV.

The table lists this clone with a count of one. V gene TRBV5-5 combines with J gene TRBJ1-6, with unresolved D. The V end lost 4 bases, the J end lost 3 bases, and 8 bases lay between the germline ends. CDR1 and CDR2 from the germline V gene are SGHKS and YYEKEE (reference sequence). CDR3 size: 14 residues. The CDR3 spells CASSMTNYNSPLHF. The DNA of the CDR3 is TGTGCCAGCAGCATGACAAACTATAATTCACCCCTCCACTTT.

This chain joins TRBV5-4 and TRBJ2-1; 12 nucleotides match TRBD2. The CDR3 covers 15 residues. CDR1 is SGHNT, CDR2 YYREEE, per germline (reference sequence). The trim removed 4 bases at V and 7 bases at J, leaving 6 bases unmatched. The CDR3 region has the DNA TGTGCCAGCAGCCCTAGCGGGGGGGCCTGGAATGAGCAGTTCTTC. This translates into CASSPSGGAWNEQFF.

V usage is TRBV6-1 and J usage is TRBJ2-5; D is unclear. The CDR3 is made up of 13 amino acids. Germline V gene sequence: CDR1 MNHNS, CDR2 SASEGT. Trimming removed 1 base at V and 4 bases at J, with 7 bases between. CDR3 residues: CASSEVALETQYF. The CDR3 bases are TGTGCCAGCAGTGAAGTGGCCTTAGAGACCCAGTACTTC.

DNA for the CDR3: TGTGCCAGCAGTCTTGACAGGGCTGGGGCCAACGTCCTGACTTTC. Translation: CASSLDRAGANVLTF. The chain joins TRBV9 to TRBJ2-6; 7 bases fit TRBD1. Germline trimming cut 5 bases from V and 2 bases from J; bases unmatched to any gene: 4. Germline loops: CDR1 SGDLS, CDR2 YYNGEE. The CDR3 is made up of 15 amino acids.

Here the CDR3 reads CASSESGAQYF. The CDR3 coding sequence is TGTGCCAGCAGCGAGTCCGGGGCGCAGTATTTT. This chain connects TRBV3-1 (or the pseudogene TRBV3-2) to TRBJ2-3; the D gene is possibly TRBD2 (5 bases). The CDR3 length is 11 residues. V lost 5 bases, J lost 10 bases, and 10 bases lay in between. The germline gives CDR1 LGHDT, CDR2 YNNKEL (reference sequence).

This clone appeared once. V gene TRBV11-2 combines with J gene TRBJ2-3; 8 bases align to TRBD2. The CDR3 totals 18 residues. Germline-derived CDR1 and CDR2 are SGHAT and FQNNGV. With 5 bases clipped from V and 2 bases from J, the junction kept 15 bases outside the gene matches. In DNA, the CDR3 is TGTGCCAGCAGCCCCGTCTCAGGGCGGGGGGACCCCACAGATACGCAGTATTTT. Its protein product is CASSPVSGRGDPTDTQYF.

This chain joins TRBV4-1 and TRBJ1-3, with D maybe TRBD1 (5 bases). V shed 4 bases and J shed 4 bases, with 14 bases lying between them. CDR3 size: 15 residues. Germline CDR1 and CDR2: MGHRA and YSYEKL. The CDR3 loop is CASSLSDKIGNTIYF. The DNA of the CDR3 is TGCGCCAGCAGCCTATCGGACAAAATCGGAAACACCATATATTTT.

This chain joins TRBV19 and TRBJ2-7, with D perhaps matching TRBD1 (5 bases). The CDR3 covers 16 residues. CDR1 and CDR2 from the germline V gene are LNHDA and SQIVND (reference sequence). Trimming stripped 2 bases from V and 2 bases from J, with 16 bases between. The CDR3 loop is CASSIQGSPQTYEQYF. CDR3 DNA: TGTGCCAGTAGTATACAGGGCTCCCCTCAGACCTACGAGCAGTACTTC.

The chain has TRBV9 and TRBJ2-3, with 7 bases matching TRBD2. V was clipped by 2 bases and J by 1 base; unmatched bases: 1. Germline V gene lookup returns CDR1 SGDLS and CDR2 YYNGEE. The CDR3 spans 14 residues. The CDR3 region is CASSVRGGTDTQYF. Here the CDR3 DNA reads TGTGCCAGCAGCGTCCGGGGGGGCACAGATACGCAGTATTTT.

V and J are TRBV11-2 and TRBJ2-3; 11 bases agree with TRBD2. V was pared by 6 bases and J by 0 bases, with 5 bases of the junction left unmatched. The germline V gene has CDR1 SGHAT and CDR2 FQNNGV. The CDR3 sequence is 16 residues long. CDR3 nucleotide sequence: TGTGCCAGCAGTCAAACTAGCGGGGGAAGCACAGATACGCAGTATTTT. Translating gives CASSQTSGGSTDTQYF.

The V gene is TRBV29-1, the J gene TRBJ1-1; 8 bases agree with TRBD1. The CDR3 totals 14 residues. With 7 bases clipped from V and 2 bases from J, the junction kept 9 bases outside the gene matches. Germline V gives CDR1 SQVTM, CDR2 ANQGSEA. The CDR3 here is CSARQGTTNTEAFF. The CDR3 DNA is TGCAGCGCTCGACAGGGGACAACAAACACTGAAGCTTTCTTT.

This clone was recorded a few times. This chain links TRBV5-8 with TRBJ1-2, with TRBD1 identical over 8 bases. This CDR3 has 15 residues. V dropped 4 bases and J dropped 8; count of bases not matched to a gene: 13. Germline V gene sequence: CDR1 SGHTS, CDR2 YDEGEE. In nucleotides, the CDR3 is TGTGCCAGCAGCGTACAAACCGGGACAGGCTCCGGCTACACCTTC. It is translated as CASSVQTGTGSGYTF.

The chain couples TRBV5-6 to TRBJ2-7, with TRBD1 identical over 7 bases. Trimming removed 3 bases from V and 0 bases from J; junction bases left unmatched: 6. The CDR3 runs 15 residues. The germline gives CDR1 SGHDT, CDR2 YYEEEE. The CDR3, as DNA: TGTGCCAGCAGCTCCGGGACAGCCTACTCCTACGAGCAGTACTTC. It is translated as CASSSGTAYSYEQYF.

The CDR3 loop reads CSGGTGNYGYTF. The CDR3 coding sequence is TGCAGCGGGGGGACAGGGAACTATGGCTACACCTTC. The chain has TRBV29-1 and TRBJ1-2; 9 bases are shared with TRBD1. J gave up 2 bases and V 7 bases, and 2 bases lay outside the gene matches. This CDR3 contains 12 residues. Germline CDR1 reads SQVTM; CDR2 reads ANQGSEA. Combining the CDR3 with reference TRBV29-1 and TRBJ1-2 gives the whole variable domain SAVISQKPSRDICQRGTSLTIQCQVDSQVTMMFWYRQQPGQSLTLIATANQGSEATYESGFVIDKFPISRPNLTFSTLTVSNMSPEDSSIYLCSGGTGNYGYTFGSGTRLTVV.

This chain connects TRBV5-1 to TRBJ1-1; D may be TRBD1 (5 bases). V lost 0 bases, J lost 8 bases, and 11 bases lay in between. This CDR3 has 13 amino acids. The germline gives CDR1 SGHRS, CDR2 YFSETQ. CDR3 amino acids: CASSLVVGAEAFF. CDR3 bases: TGCGCCAGCAGCTTGGTCGTTGGGGCCGAAGCTTTCTTT.